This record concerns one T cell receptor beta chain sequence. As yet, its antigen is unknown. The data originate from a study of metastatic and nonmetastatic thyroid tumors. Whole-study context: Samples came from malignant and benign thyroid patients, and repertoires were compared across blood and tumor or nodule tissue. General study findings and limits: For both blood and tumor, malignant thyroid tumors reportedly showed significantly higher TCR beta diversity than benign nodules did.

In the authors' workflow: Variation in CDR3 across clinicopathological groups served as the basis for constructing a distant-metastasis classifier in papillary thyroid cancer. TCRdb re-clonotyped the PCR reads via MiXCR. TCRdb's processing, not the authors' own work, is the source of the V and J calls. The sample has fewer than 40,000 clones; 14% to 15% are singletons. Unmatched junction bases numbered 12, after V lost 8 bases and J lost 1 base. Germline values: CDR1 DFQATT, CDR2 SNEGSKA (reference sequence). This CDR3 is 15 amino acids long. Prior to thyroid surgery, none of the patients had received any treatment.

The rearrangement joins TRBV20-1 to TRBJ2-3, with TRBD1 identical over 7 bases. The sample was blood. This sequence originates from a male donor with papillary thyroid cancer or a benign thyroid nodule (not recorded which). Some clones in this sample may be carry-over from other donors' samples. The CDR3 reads CSSPVAQGRTDTQYF. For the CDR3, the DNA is TGCAGTTCCCCGGTGGCACAGGGGCGCACAGATACGCAGTATTTT.